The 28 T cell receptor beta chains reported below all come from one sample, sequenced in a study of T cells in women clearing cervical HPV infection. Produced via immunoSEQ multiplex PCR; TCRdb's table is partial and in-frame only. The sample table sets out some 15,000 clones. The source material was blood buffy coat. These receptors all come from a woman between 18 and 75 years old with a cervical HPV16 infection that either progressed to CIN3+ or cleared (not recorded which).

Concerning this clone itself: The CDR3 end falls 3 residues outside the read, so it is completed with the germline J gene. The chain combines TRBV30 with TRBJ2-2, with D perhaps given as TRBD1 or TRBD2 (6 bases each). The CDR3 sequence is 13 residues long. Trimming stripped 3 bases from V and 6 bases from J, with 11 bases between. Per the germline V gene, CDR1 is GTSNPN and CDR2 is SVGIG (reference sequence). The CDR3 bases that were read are TGTGCCTGGAGCTACAGGGAGGCCGGGGAG. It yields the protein CAWSYREAGE. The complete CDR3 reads CAWSYREAGELFF.

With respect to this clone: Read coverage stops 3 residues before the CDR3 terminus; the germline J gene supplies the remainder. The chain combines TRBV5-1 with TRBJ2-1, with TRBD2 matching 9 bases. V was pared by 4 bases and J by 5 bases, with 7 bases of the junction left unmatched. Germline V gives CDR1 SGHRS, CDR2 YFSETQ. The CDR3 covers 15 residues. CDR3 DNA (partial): TGCGCCAGCAGCCCCCTAGCGGGGAGGGACAATGAG. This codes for CASSPLAGRDNE. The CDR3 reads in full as CASSPLAGRDNEQFF.

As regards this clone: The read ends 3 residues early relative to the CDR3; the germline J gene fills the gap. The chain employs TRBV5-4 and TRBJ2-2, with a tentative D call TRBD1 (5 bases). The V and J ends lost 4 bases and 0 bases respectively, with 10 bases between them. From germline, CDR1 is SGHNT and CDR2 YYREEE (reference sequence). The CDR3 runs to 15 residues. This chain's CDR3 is CASSQDNSNTGELFF. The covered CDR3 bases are TGTGCCAGCAGCCAGGACAATTCGAACACCGGGGAG.

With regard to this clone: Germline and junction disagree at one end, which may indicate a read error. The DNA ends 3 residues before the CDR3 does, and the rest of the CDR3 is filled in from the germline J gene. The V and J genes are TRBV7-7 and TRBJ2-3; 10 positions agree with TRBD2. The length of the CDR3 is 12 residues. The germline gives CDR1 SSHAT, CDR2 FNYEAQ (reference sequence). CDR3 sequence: CASSGGDETQYF. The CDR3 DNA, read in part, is TGTGCTAGCAGCGGGGGGGACGAGACG.

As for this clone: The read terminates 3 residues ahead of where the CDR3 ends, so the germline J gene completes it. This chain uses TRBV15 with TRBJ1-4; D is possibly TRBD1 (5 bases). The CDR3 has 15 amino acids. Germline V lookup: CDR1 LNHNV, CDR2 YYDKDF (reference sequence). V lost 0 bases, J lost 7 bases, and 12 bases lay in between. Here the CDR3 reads CATSRESREGEKLFF. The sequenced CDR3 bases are TGTGCCACCAGCAGAGAGAGCAGGGAGGGTGAAAAA.

The CDR3 is CASRYGQGAYEQYF. The sequenced CDR3 bases are TGTGCCAGCAGGTACGGCCAGGGAGCCTACGAG. This rearrangement joins TRBV2 to TRBJ2-7; D tentatively reads TRBD1 or TRBD2 (5 bases each). Read coverage stops 3 residues before the CDR3 terminus; the germline J gene supplies the remainder. Germline CDR1 SNHLY, CDR2 FYNNEI. The CDR3 is made up of 14 amino acids. Deletions cut 6 bases from V and 2 bases from J, with 14 bases between.

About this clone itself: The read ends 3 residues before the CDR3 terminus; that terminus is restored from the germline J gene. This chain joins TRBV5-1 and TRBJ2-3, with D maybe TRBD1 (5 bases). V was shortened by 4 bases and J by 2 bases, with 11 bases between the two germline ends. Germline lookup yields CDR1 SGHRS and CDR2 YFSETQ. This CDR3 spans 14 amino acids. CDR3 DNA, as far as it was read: TGCGCCAGCAGCCAGGGAACCCACACAGATACG. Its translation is CASSQGTHTDT. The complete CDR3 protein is CASSQGTHTDTQYF.

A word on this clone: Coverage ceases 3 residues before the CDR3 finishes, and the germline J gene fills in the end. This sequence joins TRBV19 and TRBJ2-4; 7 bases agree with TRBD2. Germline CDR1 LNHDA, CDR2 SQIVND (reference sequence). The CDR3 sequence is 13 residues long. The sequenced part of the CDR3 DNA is TGTGCCAGTAGTAGAGGGACTACATATGGT. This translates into CASSRGTTYG. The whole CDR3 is CASSRGTTYGQYF.

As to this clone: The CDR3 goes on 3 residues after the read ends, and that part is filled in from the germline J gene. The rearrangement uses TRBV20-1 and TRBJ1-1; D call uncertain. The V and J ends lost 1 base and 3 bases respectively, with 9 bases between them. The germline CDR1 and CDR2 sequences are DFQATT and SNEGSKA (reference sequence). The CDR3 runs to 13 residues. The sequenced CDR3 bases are TGCAGTGCTAGAGGGTGGGCCCACACTGAA. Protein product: CSARGWAHTE. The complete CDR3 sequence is CSARGWAHTEAFF.

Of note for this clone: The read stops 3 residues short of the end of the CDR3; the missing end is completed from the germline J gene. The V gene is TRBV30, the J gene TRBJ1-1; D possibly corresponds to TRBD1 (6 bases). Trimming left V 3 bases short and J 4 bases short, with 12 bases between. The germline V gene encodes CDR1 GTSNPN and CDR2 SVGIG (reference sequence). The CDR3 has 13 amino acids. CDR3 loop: CAWSRRGGTEAFF. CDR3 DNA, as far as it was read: TGTGCCTGGAGCCGGAGGGGGGGCACTGAA.

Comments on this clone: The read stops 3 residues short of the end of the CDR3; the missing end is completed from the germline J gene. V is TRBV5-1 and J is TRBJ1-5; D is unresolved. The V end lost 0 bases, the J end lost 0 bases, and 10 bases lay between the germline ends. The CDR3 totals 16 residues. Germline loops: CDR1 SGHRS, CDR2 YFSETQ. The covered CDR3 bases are TGCGCCAGCAGCTTGGCGCCTCTCGGTAGCAATCAGCCC. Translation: CASSLAPLGSNQP. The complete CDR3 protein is CASSLAPLGSNQPQHF.

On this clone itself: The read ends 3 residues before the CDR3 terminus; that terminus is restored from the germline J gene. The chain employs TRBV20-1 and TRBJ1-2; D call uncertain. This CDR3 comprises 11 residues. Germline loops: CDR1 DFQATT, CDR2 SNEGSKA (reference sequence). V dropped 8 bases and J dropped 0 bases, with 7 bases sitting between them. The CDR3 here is CSTNTNYGYTF. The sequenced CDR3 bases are TGCAGTACCAACACTAACTATGGC.

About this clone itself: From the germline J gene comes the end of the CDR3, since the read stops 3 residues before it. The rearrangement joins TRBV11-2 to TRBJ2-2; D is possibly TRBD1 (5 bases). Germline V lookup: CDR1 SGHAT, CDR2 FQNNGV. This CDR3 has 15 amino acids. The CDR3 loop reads CASSLTRSGANVLFF. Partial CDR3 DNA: TGTGCCAGCAGCCTGACTCGCTCTGGGGCCAACGTG.

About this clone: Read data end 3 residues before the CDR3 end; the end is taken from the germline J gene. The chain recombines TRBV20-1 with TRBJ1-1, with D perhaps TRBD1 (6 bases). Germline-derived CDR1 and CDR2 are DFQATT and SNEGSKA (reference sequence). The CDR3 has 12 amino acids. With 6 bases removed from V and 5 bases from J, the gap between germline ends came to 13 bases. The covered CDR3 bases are TGCAGTGCCAACACAGGGAAAACTGAA. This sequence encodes CSANTGKTE. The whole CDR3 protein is CSANTGKTEAFF.

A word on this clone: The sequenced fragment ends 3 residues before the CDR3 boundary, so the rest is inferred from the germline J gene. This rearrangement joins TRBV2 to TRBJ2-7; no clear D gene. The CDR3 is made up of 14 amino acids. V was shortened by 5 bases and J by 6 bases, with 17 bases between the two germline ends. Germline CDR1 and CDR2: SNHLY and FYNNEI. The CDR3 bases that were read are TGTGCCAGCAGTAACCCCCCCTATCCCTTCGAG. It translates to CASSNPPYPFE. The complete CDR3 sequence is CASSNPPYPFEQYF.

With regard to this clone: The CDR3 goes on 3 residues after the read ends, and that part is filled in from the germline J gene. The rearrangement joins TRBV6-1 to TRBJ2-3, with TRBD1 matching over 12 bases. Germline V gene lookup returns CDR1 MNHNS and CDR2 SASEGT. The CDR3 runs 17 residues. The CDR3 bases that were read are TGTGCCAGCAGTGAACTGTTGGGACAGGGGGCTGTTCAGCCG. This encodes CASSELLGQGAVQP. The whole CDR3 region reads CASSELLGQGAVQPQYF.

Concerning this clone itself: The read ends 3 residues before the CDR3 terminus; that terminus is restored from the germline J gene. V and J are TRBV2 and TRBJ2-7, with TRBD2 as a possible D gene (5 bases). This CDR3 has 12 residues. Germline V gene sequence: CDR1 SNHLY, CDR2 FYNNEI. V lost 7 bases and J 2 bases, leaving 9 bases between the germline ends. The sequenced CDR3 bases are TGTGCCAGCACCGGGGATGCCTACGAG. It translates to CASTGDAYE. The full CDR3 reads CASTGDAYEQYF.

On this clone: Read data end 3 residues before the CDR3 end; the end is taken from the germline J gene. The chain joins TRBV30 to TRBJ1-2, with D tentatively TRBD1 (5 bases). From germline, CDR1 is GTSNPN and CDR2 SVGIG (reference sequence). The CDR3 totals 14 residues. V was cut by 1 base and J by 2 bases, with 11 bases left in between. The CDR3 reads CAWSDGRVNYGYTF. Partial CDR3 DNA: TGTGCCTGGAGTGATGGCAGGGTCAACTATGGC.

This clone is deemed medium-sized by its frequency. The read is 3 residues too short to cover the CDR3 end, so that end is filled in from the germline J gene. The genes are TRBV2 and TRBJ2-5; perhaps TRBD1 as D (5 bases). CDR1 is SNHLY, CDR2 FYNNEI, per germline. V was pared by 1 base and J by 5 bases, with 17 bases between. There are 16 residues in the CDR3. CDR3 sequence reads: CASSEDVETGWETQYF. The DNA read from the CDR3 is TGTGCCAGCAGTGAAGACGTAGAAACAGGCTGGGAGACC.

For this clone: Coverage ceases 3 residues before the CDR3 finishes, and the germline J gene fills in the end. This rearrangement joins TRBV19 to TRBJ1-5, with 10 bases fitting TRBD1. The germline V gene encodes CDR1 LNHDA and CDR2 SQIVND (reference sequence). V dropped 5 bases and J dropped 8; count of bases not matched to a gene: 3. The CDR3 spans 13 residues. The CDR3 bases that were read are TGTGCCAGTAGTGGGACAGGGGTGAAGCCC. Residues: CASSGTGVKP. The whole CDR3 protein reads CASSGTGVKPQHF. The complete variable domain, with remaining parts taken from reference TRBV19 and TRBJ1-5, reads DGGITQSPKYLFRKEGQNVTLSCEQNLNHDAMYWYRQDPGQGLRLIYYSQIVNDFQKGDIAEGYSVSREKKESFPLTVTSAQKNPTAFYLCASSGTGVKPQHFGDGTRLSIL.

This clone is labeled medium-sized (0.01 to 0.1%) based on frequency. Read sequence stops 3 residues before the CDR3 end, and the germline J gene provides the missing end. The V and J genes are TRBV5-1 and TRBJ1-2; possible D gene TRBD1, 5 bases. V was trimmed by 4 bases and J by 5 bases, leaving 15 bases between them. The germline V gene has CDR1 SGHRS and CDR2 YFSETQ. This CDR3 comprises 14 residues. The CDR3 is CASSGSGTSYGYTF. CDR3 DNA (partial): TGCGCCAGCAGCGGCTCCGGGACTTCTTATGGC.

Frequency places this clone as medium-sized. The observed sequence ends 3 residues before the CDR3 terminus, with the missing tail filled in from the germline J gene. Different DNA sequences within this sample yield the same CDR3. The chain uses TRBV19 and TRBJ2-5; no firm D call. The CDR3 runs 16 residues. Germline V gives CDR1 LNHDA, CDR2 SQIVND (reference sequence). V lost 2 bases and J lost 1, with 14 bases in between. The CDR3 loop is CASSISAQGPQETQYF. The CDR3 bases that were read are TGTGCCAGTAGTATAAGCGCCCAAGGCCCCCAAGAGACC.

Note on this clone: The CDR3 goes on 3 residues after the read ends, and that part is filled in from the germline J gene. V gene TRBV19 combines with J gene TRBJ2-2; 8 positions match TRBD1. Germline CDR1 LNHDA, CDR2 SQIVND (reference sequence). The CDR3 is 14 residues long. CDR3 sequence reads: CASSRDRGEEKLFF. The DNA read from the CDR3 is TGTGCCAGTAGTAGAGACAGGGGCGAAGAAAAG. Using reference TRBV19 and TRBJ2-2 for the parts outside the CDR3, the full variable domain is DGGITQSPKYLFRKEGQNVTLSCEQNLNHDAMYWYRQDPGQGLRLIYYSQIVNDFQKGDIAEGYSVSREKKESFPLTVTSAQKNPTAFYLCASSRDRGEEKLFFGEGSRLTVL.

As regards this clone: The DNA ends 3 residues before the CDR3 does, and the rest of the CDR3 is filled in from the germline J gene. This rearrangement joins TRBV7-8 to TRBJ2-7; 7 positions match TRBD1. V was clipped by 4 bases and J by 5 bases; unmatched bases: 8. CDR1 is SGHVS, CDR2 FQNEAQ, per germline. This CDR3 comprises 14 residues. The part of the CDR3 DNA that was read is TGTGCCAGCAGCTCTCGGGACAGAGAAAACGAG. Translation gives CASSSRDRENE. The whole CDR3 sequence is CASSSRDRENEQYF.

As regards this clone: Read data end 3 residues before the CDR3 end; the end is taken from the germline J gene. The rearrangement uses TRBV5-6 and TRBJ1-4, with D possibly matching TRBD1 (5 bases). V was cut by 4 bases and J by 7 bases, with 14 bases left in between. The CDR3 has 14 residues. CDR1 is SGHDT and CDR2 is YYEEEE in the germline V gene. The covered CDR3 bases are TGTGCCAGCAGCCCCGGGGGAATTGGTGAAAAA. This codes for CASSPGGIGEK. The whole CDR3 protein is CASSPGGIGEKLFF.

Incomplete CDR3 DNA: TGTGCCAGCAGTGAAGGGTCGGGTGTGGGTGAG. Translating it yields CASSEGSGVGE. The CDR3 in its entirety is CASSEGSGVGEQFF. The chain is built from TRBV6-1 and TRBJ2-1, with D unclear. The CDR3 end falls 3 residues outside the read, so it is completed with the germline J gene. V was shortened by 1 base and J by 9 bases, with 13 bases between the two germline ends. In germline, CDR1 is MNHNS, CDR2 SASEGT. The CDR3 has 14 residues.

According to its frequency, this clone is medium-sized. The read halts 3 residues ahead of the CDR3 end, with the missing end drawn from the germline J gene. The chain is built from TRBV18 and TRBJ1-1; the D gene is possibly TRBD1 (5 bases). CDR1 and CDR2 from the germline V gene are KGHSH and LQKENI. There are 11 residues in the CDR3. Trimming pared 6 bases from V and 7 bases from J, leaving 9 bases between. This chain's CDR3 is CASSQGDEAFF. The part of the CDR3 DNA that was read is TGTGCCAGCTCCCAGGGAGATGAA. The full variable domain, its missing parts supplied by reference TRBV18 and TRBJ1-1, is NAGVMQNPRHLVRRRGQEARLRCSPMKGHSHVYWYRQLPEEGLKFMVYLQKENIIDESGMPKERFSAEFPKEGPSILRIQQVVRGDSAAYFCASSQGDEAFFGQGTRLTVV.

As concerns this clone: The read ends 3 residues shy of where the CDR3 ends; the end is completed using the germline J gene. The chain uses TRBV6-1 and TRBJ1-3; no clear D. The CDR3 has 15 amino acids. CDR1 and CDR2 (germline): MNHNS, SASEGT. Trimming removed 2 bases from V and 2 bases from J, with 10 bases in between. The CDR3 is CASSEIWQTGNTIYF. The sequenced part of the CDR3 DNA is TGTGCCAGCAGTGAAATATGGCAGACTGGAAACACC.